The rows below give T cell receptor beta chains drawn from one sample of a study of blood T cell repertoires in COVID-19. The assay was immunoSEQ multiplex PCR, and TCRdb's table has in-frame clones only and misses some. The sample lists 250,000 or so clones, roughly nine tenths occurring once. The material sequenced was PBMCs or T cells enriched from blood (not recorded which). These receptors were collected from a human donor in a cohort exposed to, infected with or recovered from COVID-19 (not recorded which). The donor label of this sample is uncertain. The CDR3 runs from the conserved cysteine through the conserved F or W. Fields, in order: clone size, V gene, D gene, J gene, CDR3 DNA, CDR3 protein. The D gene is left open where the match is weak. Not all rows give a size; the values are once, few, many and, for expanded clones, a class.

>NA|TRBV6-2/TRBV6-3|TRBD1|TRBJ1-1
TGTGCCAGCAGTAAGCGGGGACAGGGGGCGCCAACTGAAGCTTTCTTT
CASSKRGQGAPTEAFF
>NA|TRBV30|NA|TRBJ1-1
TGTGCCTGGAGTGTACAGAACAGACTAACTAAGAACACTGAAGCTTTCTTT
CAWSVQNRLTKNTEAFF
>NA|TRBV7-9|TRBD1|TRBJ2-7
TGTGCCAGCAGCCAGACAGGGGATGGTCTCGAGCAGTACTTC
CASSQTGDGLEQYF
>NA|TRBV29-1|NA|TRBJ1-5
TGCAGCGTTGTGGCGGCAACCGATCAGCCCCAGCATTTT
CSVVAATDQPQHF
>NA|TRBV19|NA|TRBJ1-1
TGTGCCAGTAACCAGGGCATTCGACTCTCCAAGAACACTGAAGCTTTCTTT
CASNQGIRLSKNTEAFF
>NA|TRBV6-5|TRBD2|TRBJ2-5
TGTGCCACCACTCGGGGGAGCGGGGGGCCAGAGACCCAGTACTTC
CATTRGSGGPETQYF
>NA|TRBV7-8|NA|TRBJ2-3
TGTGCCAGCAGCTTAAGGGCGGGGGCCACAGATACGCAGTATTTT
CASSLRAGATDTQYF
>NA|TRBV4-1|TRBD2|TRBJ2-7
TGCGCCAGCAGCCAAGGCAGGGACTACCCCACCCTGTACTTC
CASSQGRDYPTLYF
>NA|TRBV18|NA|TRBJ2-4
TGTGCCAGCTCACCTGGACAAATAATCGCAGAAAACATTCAGTACTTC
CASSPGQIIAENIQYF
>NA|TRBV7-8|TRBD1|TRBJ2-7
TGTGCCAGCAGCTTATTAGCAGGGGGCGGCCACGAGCAGTACTTC
CASSLLAGGGHEQYF
>NA|TRBV19|NA|TRBJ1-4
TGTGCCAGTAGCACGCTTGAGGGGGATGAAAAACTGTTTTTT
CASSTLEGDEKLFF
>NA|TRBV2|TRBD2|TRBJ2-7
TGTGCCAGCAGTGACGCGGGGGGCCTGGACGAGCAGTACTTC
CASSDAGGLDEQYF
>once|TRBV24-1|TRBD2|TRBJ2-3
TGTGCCACCAGTGACGCGGGACTAGCGGGGGTAGCAGATACGCAGTATTTT
CATSDAGLAGVADTQYF
>NA|TRBV2|NA|TRBJ1-2
TGTGCCAGCCGGGACATGAATAGCTATGGCTACACCTTC
CASRDMNSYGYTF
>NA|TRBV10-3|NA|TRBJ2-5
TGTGCCATCTCCCATCCCGACAGCCAAGAGACCCAGTACTTC
CAISHPDSQETQYF
>NA|TRBV30|TRBD1|TRBJ1-3
TGTGCCTGGAGGGGACAGACTGGAAACACCATATATTTT
CAWRGQTGNTIYF
>NA|TRBV30|NA|TRBJ1-1
TGTGCCTGGAGTACAGGGTTCGAAGCTTTCTTT
CAWSTGFEAFF
>NA|TRBV30|NA|TRBJ1-2
TGTGCCTGGGGGAGAGGAAGCTATGGCTACACCTTC
CAWGRGSYGYTF
>NA|TRBV2|NA|TRBJ1-5
TGTGCCAGCAGTCCCGACGGAGTCATAACGCCCCAGCATTTT
CASSPDGVITPQHF
>NA|TRBV18|NA|TRBJ2-7
TGTGCCAGCTCACCACGCGGGGTTGGAGCCTACGAGCAGTACTTC
CASSPRGVGAYEQYF
>NA|TRBV9|TRBD2|TRBJ2-3
TGTGCCAGCAGCGTAGAACCCCGTGGGCGGGGGTTAACAGATACGCAGTATTTT
CASSVEPRGRGLTDTQYF
>NA|TRBV6-1|NA|TRBJ1-1
TGTGCCAGCAGTGAAGGTTTTGGGCAGGTGAACACTGAAGCTTTCTTT
CASSEGFGQVNTEAFF
>NA|TRBV12-3/TRBV12-4|NA|TRBJ1-5
TGTGCCAGCACCCAGGGTAGCAATCAGCCCCAGCATTTT
CASTQGSNQPQHF
>NA|TRBV27|TRBD1|TRBJ2-7
TGTGCCAGCAGTTTATATCCAGGGGGTAGGAACGAGCAGTACTTC
CASSLYPGGRNEQYF
>NA|TRBV19|TRBD2|TRBJ2-5
TGTGCCAGTAGTTTCAGACTAGCCTGGGAGACCCAGTACTTC
CASSFRLAWETQYF
>NA|TRBV11-3|TRBD1|TRBJ2-1
TGTGCCAGCAGCCCCCGGACAGGAGGATCAGAGCAGTTCTTC
CASSPRTGGSEQFF
>NA|TRBV24-1|NA|TRBJ1-2
TGTGCCACCACTGACAGACGGAGTGGTGGCTACACCTTC
CATTDRRSGGYTF
>NA|TRBV5-4|TRBD1|TRBJ1-2
TGTGCCAGCAGCTTGCCCGGGACAGCATGGGATGGCTACACCTTC
CASSLPGTAWDGYTF
>NA|TRBV19|TRBD1|TRBJ1-2
TGTGCCAGTAGTGTCCGGACAGGGGTTAACTATGGCTACACCTTC
CASSVRTGVNYGYTF
>NA|TRBV3-1/TRBV3-2|NA|TRBJ1-3
TGTGCCAGCAGCGCAGAGGCGGCTGGAAACACCATATATTTT
CASSAEAAGNTIYF
>once|TRBV2|TRBD1|TRBJ1-1
TGTGCCAGCAGTGAACAGGCAGGGGGACTGAACACTGAAGCTTTCTTT
CASSEQAGGLNTEAFF
>NA|TRBV7-2|TRBD1|TRBJ2-7
TGTGCCAGCAGCTTTCAAGGGACAGCCTCCTACGAGCAGTACTTC
CASSFQGTASYEQYF
>NA|TRBV24-1|TRBD1|TRBJ2-7
TGTGCCACCCCGGGACAGGGTAGCTCCTACGAGCAGTACTTC
CATPGQGSSYEQYF